This TCR beta chain was sequenced in a study of radiation and T cells in renal cell carcinoma. Findings of the study overall: Without pretreatment biopsies, baseline tumor clonotype presence was undetermined. From baseline, blood top tumor clonotypes peaked at 2 weeks post-radiation.

Sequencing was performed with immunoSEQ multiplex PCR; in TCRdb, only in-frame clones are kept and a portion is missing. The sample has some 46,000 clones, about 82% seen once. Time point defined: blood 4 weeks post-SBRT, at nephrectomy. Treatment indicated: 15 Gy SBRT to primary tumor, nephrectomy 4 weeks later. This renal cell carcinoma was of the clear cell type. With respect to this clone: The antigen is unknown.

Germline V lookup: CDR1 SGHTA, CDR2 FQGNSA. Between the trimmed V and J ends, which lost 1 base and 6 bases, there was a span of 7 bases. The CDR3 runs to 13 residues. The sample in question was blood, obtained from a patient whose treatment included radiotherapy and nephrectomy. V gene TRBV7-2 combines with J gene TRBJ2-1; TRBD1 is a possible D gene (5 bases). The clonotype was recovered from a woman aged 70 to 79 with renal cell carcinoma. In DNA, the CDR3 is TGTGCCAGCAGCTTAGGCCAGGGCAATGAGCAGTTCTTC. Translation: CASSLGQGNEQFF.